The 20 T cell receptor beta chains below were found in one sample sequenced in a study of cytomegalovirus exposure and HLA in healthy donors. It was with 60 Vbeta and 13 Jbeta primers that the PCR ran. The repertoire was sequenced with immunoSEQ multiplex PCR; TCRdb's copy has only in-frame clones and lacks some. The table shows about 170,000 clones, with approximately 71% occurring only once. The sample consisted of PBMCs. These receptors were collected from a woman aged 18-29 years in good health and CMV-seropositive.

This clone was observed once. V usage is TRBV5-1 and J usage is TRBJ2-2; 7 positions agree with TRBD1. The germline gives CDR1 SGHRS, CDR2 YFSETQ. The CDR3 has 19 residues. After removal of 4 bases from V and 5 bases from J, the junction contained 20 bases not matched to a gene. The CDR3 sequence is CASSLLGGQDRVRTGELFF. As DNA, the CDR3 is TGCGCCAGCAGCCTACTTGGGGGACAAGACAGGGTGCGGACCGGGGAGCTGTTTTTT. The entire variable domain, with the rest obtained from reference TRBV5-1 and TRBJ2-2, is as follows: KAGVTQTPRYLIKTRGQQVTLSCSPISGHRSVSWYQQTPGQGLQFLFEYFSETQRNKGNFPGRFSGRQFSNSRSEMNVSTLELGDSALYLCASSLLGGQDRVRTGELFFGEGSRLTVL.

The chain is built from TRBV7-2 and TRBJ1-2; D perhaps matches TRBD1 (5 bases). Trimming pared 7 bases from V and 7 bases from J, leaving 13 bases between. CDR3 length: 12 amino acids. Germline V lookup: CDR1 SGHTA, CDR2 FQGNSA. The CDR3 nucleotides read TGTGCCAGCACCGTAGGGGAGGGTGGCTACACCTTC. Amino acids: CASTVGEGGYTF.

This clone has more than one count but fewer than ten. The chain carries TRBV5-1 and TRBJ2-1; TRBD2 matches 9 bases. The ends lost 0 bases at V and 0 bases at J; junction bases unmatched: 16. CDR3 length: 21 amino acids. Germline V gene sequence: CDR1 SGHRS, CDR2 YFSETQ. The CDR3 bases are TGCGCCAGCAGCTTGGAATCTCGCGGGGGGGCCTTTTCTAGCTCCTACAATGAGCAGTTCTTC. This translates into CASSLESRGGAFSSSYNEQFF.

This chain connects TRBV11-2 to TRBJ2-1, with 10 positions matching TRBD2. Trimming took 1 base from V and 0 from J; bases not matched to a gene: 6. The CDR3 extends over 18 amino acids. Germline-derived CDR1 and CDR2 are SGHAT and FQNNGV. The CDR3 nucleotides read TGTGCCAGCAGCTTAGGAACTAGCGGGGTTAGCTCCTACAATGAGCAGTTCTTC. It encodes CASSLGTSGVSSYNEQFF.

CDR3 residues: CAGTSGGADQFF. CDR3 DNA: TGTGCCGGGACTAGCGGGGGGGCAGATCAGTTCTTC. The chain links TRBV30 to TRBJ2-1, with 16 bases identical to TRBD2. The CDR3 runs to 12 residues. V was clipped by 8 bases and J by 13 bases; unmatched bases: 5. In germline, CDR1 is GTSNPN, CDR2 SVGIG (reference sequence).

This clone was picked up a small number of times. CDR3 nucleotides: TGCGCCAGCAGCTTGGACGGGGTCTCACCCCTCCACTTT. Its protein is CASSLDGVSPLHF. The rearrangement uses TRBV5-1 and TRBJ1-6; D is undetermined. V lost 0 bases and J lost 10, with 8 bases in between. Germline CDR1 SGHRS, CDR2 YFSETQ. The CDR3 has 13 amino acids.

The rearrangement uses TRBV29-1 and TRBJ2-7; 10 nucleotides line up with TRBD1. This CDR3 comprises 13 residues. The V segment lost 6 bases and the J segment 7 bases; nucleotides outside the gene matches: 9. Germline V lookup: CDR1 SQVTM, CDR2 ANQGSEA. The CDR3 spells CSVAPGQGWEQYF. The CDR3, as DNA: TGCAGCGTAGCACCGGGACAGGGGTGGGAGCAGTACTTC.

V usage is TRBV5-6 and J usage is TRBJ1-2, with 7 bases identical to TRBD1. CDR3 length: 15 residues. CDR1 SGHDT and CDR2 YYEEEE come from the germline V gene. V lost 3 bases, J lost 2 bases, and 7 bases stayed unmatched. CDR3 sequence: CASSSKQGPNYGYTF. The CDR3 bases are TGTGCCAGCAGCTCTAAACAGGGGCCCAACTATGGCTACACCTTC.

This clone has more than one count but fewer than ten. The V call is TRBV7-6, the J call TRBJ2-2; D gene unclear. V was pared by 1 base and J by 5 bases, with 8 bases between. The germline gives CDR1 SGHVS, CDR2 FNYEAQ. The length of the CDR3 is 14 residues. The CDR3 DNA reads TGTGCCAGCAGCTTAGTCCAAAATACCGGGGAGCTGTTTTTT. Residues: CASSLVQNTGELFF. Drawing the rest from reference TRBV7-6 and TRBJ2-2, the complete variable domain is GAGVSQSPRYKVTKRGQDVALRCDPISGHVSLYWYRQALGQGPEFLTYFNYEAQQDKSGLPNDRFSAERPEGSISTLTIQRTEQRDSAMYRCASSLVQNTGELFFGEGSRLTVL.

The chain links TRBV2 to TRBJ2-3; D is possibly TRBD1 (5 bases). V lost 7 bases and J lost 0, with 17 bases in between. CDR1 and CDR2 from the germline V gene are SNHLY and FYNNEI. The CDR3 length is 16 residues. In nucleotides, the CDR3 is TGTGCCAGCACCCCTCGGAAGACAGCTAGCACAGATACGCAGTATTTT. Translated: CASTPRKTASTDTQYF.

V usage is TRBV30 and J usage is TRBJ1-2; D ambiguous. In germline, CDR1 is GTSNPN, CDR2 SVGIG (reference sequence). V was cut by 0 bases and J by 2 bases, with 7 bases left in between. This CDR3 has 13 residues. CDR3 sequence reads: CAWSVIENYGYTF. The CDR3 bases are TGTGCCTGGAGTGTAATAGAAAACTATGGCTACACCTTC.

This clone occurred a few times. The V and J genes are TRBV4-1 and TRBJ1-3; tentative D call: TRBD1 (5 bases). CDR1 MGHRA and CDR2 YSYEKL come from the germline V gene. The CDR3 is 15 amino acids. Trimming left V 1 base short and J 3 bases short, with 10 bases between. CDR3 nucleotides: TGCGCCAGCAGCCAAGTACAGGATGGTGGAAACACCATATATTTT. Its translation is CASSQVQDGGNTIYF.

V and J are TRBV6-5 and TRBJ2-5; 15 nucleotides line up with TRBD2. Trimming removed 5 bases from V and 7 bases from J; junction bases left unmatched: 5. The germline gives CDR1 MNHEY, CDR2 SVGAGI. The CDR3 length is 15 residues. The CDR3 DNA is TGTGCCAGCAGTCAAGGGACTAGCGGGGGGAGGACCCAGTACTTC. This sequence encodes CASSQGTSGGRTQYF.

Here the CDR3 DNA reads TGTGCCAGCAGCCCGCGACTAGCGGCTCTATCCTACGAGCAGTACTTC. Translating gives CASSPRLAALSYEQYF. The chain uses TRBV9 and TRBJ2-7, with TRBD2 matching 9 bases. The germline V gene encodes CDR1 SGDLS and CDR2 YYNGEE. The CDR3 length is 16 residues. J gave up 1 base and V 4 bases, and 9 bases lay outside the gene matches. The whole variable domain, filled in from reference TRBV9 and TRBJ2-7, reads DSGVTQTPKHLITATGQRVTLRCSPRSGDLSVYWYQQSLDQGLQFLIQYYNGEERAKGNILERFSAQQFPDLHSELNLSSLELGDSALYFCASSPRLAALSYEQYFGPGTRLTVT.

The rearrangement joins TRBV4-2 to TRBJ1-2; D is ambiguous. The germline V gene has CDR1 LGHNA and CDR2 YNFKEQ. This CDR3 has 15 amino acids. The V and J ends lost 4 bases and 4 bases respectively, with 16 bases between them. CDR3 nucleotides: TGTGCCAGCAGCCGAAGATGGGCCGACGCCTATGGCTACACCTTC. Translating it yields CASSRRWADAYGYTF.

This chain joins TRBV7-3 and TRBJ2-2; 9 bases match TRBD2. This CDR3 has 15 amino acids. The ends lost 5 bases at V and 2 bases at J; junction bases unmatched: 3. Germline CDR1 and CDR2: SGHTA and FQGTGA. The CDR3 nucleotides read TGTGCCAGCAGCCTAGCGGGGTTAAACACCGGGGAGCTGTTTTTT. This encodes CASSLAGLNTGELFF.

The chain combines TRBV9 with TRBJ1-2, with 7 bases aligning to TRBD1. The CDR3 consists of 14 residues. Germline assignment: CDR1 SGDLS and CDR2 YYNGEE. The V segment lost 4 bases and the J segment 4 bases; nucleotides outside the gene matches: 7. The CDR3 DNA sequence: TGTGCCAGCAGCCTGGGACAGCGGAGCTATGGCTACACCTTC. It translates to CASSLGQRSYGYTF.

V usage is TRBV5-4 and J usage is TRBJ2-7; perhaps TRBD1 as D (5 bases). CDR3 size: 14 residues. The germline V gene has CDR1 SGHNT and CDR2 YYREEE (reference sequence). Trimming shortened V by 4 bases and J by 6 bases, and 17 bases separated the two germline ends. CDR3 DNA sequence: TGTGCCAGCAGCCTACGACCCAGTCAGGGCGAGCAGTACTTC. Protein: CASSLRPSQGEQYF.

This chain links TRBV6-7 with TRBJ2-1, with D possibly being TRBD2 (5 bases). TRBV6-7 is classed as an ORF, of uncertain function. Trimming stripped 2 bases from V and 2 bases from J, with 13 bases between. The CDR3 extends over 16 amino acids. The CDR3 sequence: CASSYGLRGTYNEQFF. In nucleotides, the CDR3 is TGTGCCAGCAGTTACGGTTTGAGAGGGACCTACAATGAGCAGTTCTTC.

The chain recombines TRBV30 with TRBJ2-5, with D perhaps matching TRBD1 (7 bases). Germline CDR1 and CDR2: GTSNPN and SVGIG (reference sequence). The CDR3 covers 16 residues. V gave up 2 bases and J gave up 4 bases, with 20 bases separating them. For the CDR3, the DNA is TGTGCCTGGAGTCCCAAGGAGGGGGCTTGGGGAGAGACCCAGTACTTC. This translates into CAWSPKEGAWGETQYF.